Each of the 23 T cell receptor beta chains below was sequenced from the same sample in a study of blood T cell repertoires in COVID-19. Profiled with immunoSEQ multiplex PCR; TCRdb holds only in-frame clones, not every one. The sample holds 250,000 or so clones, over 75% seen once. Sequenced input: peripheral blood. Source of these receptors: a woman aged 25 to 39 with acute or convalescent COVID-19.

V and J are TRBV29-1 and TRBJ1-1, with D unclear. The CDR3 runs 15 residues. Germline-derived CDR1 and CDR2 are SQVTM and ANQGSEA. V shed 1 base and J shed 0 bases, with 12 bases lying between them. For the CDR3, the DNA is TGCAGCGTTGAAGGCGGCCTGCCGGTGAACACTGAAGCTTTCTTT. Translating it yields CSVEGGLPVNTEAFF.

The chain recombines TRBV6-2 or TRBV6-3 with TRBJ1-6, with a tentative D call TRBD1 (5 bases). V was pared by 2 bases and J by 8 bases, with 10 bases between. The CDR3 covers 14 residues. CDR1 and CDR2 from the germline V gene are MNHEY and SVGEGT. This chain's CDR3 is CASSYVGADSPLHF. As DNA, the CDR3 is TGTGCCAGCAGTTACGTTGGGGCCGATTCACCCCTCCACTTT.

The chain joins TRBV27 to TRBJ1-5; D not resolved. The V end lost 3 bases, the J end lost 11 bases, and 23 bases lay between the germline ends. The CDR3 runs to 16 residues. Germline V lookup: CDR1 MNHEY, CDR2 SMNVEV (reference sequence). The CDR3: CASSFKAGLNSATQHF. The CDR3 nucleotides are TGTGCCAGCAGTTTCAAGGCAGGACTCAATTCAGCGACCCAGCATTTT.

V gene TRBV7-8 combines with J gene TRBJ2-1; 8 bases fit TRBD2. Trimming removed 2 bases from V and 12 bases from J; junction bases left unmatched: 12. CDR3 length: 15 residues. The germline V gene encodes CDR1 SGHVS and CDR2 FQNEAQ. DNA for the CDR3: TGTGCCAGCAGCTTATGGCTAGCGGGCTCTCTGGGGCAGTTCTTC. Translated: CASSLWLAGSLGQFF.

The table lists this clone with a count of one. The chain links TRBV10-2 to TRBJ2-1; 11 nucleotides agree with TRBD2. Germline V CDR1 and CDR2: WSHSY, SAAADI. The CDR3 sequence is 15 residues long. Losses at the gene ends were 6 bases for V and 5 bases for J; bases not matched to a gene: 6. This CDR3 is CASSTLAGVDNEQFF. DNA of the CDR3: TGCGCCAGCAGCACACTAGCGGGAGTAGACAATGAGCAGTTCTTC.

The chain is built from TRBV6-6 and TRBJ1-5; unclear D gene. V lost 2 bases and J 4 bases, leaving 15 bases between the germline ends. The CDR3 runs 16 residues. Germline CDR1 and CDR2: MNHNY and SVGAGI (reference sequence). CDR3 residues: CASSYRTQALNQPQHF. CDR3 DNA: TGTGCCAGCAGTTACCGAACGCAAGCTTTGAATCAGCCCCAGCATTTT.

The rearrangement uses TRBV6-5 and TRBJ1-2; D ambiguous. V shed 2 bases and J shed 8 bases, with 9 bases lying between them. This CDR3 has 12 amino acids. Germline CDR1 MNHEY, CDR2 SVGAGI. In DNA form, the CDR3 reads TGTGCCAGCAGTTACACGGTTATGGGCTACACCTTC. It codes for CASSYTVMGYTF.

On this clone: Germline is not matched at one junction end, which may reflect a read error. The rearrangement links TRBV5-1 to TRBJ1-4; no reliable D call. The germline V gene encodes CDR1 SGHRS and CDR2 YFSETQ. The CDR3 length is 13 residues. The CDR3 region is CATSDEGREKLFF. CDR3 DNA: TGCGCCACCAGCGATGAGGGTAGGGAAAAACTGTTTTTT.

This clone appeared once. The V call is TRBV29-1, the J call TRBJ1-1; 9 nucleotides match TRBD1. The CDR3 has 13 amino acids. V trimming: 6 bases; J trimming: 6 bases; junction bases outside the gene matches: 8. Germline assignment: CDR1 SQVTM and CDR2 ANQGSEA. Here the CDR3 reads CSVPQGARSEAFF. The DNA for the CDR3 is TGCAGCGTCCCACAGGGGGCGAGGTCTGAAGCTTTCTTT. Full variable domain (missing parts from reference TRBV29-1 and TRBJ1-1): SAVISQKPSRDICQRGTSLTIQCQVDSQVTMMFWYRQQPGQSLTLIATANQGSEATYESGFVIDKFPISRPNLTFSTLTVSNMSPEDSSIYLCSVPQGARSEAFFGQGTRLTVV.

This clone was recorded at least ten times. J is TRBJ2-1 and V is TRBV11-1, with D tentatively TRBD2 (6 bases). V was shortened by 5 bases and J by 9 bases, with 20 bases between the two germline ends. The CDR3 is made up of 15 amino acids. Per the germline V gene, CDR1 is SGHAT and CDR2 is FQDESV (reference sequence). The CDR3 nucleotides are TGTGCCAGCAGCCCCCCCACAACGGGACTTCGTGAGCAGTTCTTC. This codes for CASSPPTTGLREQFF.

The J gene is TRBJ2-7, the V gene TRBV6-2 or TRBV6-3; tentative D call: TRBD2 (7 bases). With 3 bases removed from V and 5 bases from J, the gap between germline ends came to 17 bases. This CDR3 spans 15 amino acids. CDR1 is MNHEY and CDR2 is SVGEGT in the germline V gene. CDR3 protein: CASSYSYGGLDEQYF. CDR3 DNA sequence: TGTGCCAGCAGTTATTCGTACGGGGGGCTGGACGAGCAGTACTTC.

The chain links TRBV3-1 (or the pseudogene TRBV3-2) to TRBJ2-5, with 8 bases lining up with TRBD1. Germline V gives CDR1 LGHDT, CDR2 YNNKEL (reference sequence). Losses at the gene ends were 4 bases for V and 4 bases for J; bases not matched to a gene: 8. This CDR3 contains 15 residues. The CDR3 spells CASSPRTGFGETQYF. The DNA for the CDR3 is TGTGCCAGCAGCCCTAGGACAGGGTTCGGAGAGACCCAGTACTTC.

The rearrangement uses TRBV18 and TRBJ2-2; a possible D gene is TRBD2 (5 bases). Germline CDR1 reads KGHSH; CDR2 reads LQKENI. The CDR3 length is 15 residues. The V end was cut by 2 bases, the J end by 1 base, with 8 bases between. CDR3 nucleotide sequence: TGTGCCAGCTCACCAAACGGGATGAACACCGGGGAGCTGTTTTTT. Translating it yields CASSPNGMNTGELFF.

The rearrangement links TRBV23-1 to TRBJ2-1; 11 bases are a match to TRBD2. TRBV23-1 is filed as an ORF, its function uncertain. The CDR3 length is 13 residues. The V segment lost 10 bases and the J segment 9 bases; nucleotides outside the gene matches: 8. The CDR3 spells CATQYSGRAEQFF. The CDR3 nucleotides read TGCGCCACCCAGTATAGCGGGAGGGCTGAGCAGTTCTTC.

The chain uses TRBV6-2 or TRBV6-3 and TRBJ2-7; a possible D gene is TRBD2 (5 bases). Germline-derived CDR1 and CDR2 are MNHEY and SVGEGT. The ends were cut back, 4 bases at V and 2 bases at J, with 9 bases in the middle. CDR3 length: 13 residues. CDR3 DNA: TGTGCCAGCAGTTCGGGGTTAACCTACGAGCAGTACTTC. This gives the protein CASSSGLTYEQYF.

The chain recombines TRBV9 with TRBJ1-2; 10 nucleotides agree with TRBD1. CDR3 size: 13 residues. The germline V gene encodes CDR1 SGDLS and CDR2 YYNGEE. V was clipped by 3 bases and J by 4 bases; unmatched bases: 0. CDR3 bases: TGTGCCAGCAGCGGGACAGGGGGCTATGGCTACACCTTC. Encoded protein: CASSGTGGYGYTF.

This chain connects TRBV9 to TRBJ1-3; D may be TRBD1 (6 bases). The germline V gene has CDR1 SGDLS and CDR2 YYNGEE. V lost 4 bases and J lost 4, with 18 bases in between. This CDR3 comprises 16 residues. As DNA, the CDR3 is TGTGCCAGCAGCCTCGGAGGGGGGGCTAAAGGAAACACCATATATTTT. Residues: CASSLGGGAKGNTIYF.

This clone was seen only once. The V and J genes are TRBV24-1 and TRBJ2-7; 9 bases are a match to TRBD1. The CDR3 spans 15 residues. J gave up 4 bases and V 2 bases, and 5 bases lay outside the gene matches. Germline CDR1 KGHDR, CDR2 SFDVKD. The CDR3 sequence: CATSDSGTGPYEQYF. The CDR3 DNA sequence: TGTGCCACCAGTGATTCCGGGACAGGGCCTTACGAGCAGTACTTC.

This chain connects TRBV10-3 to TRBJ1-5; tentative D call: TRBD1 (5 bases). The CDR3 is 14 amino acids. The V end was cut by 5 bases, the J end by 0 bases, with 8 bases between. Germline V gene lookup returns CDR1 ENHRY and CDR2 SYGVKD. The CDR3 bases are TGTGCCATCAGTTCCAGGGATAGCAATCAGCCCCAGCATTTT. Encoded protein: CAISSRDSNQPQHF.

In its sample, this clone was seen a few times. This chain connects TRBV19 to TRBJ1-3; TRBD1 might be the D (6 bases). This CDR3 has 17 amino acids. Looked up from germline, CDR1 is LNHDA and CDR2 is SQIVND (reference sequence). The ends were cut back, 0 bases at V and 3 bases at J, with 15 bases in the middle. CDR3 in DNA: TGTGCCAGTAGTATAGATCCCACCGACAGGATTGGAAACACCATATATTTT. This codes for CASSIDPTDRIGNTIYF.

V and J are TRBV11-2 and TRBJ1-1, with TRBD1 matching over 8 bases. The CDR3 is 15 amino acids. V trimming: 3 bases; J trimming: 5 bases; junction bases outside the gene matches: 8. Looked up from germline, CDR1 is SGHAT and CDR2 is FQNNGV. The chain's CDR3 is CASSFTSRQGTEAFF. The DNA for the CDR3 is TGTGCCAGCAGCTTCACGAGTCGACAGGGGACTGAAGCTTTCTTT.

This clone was counted a single time. This rearrangement joins TRBV6-5 to TRBJ2-1; 10 bases are a match to TRBD2. The length of the CDR3 is 14 residues. Trimming removed 2 bases from V and 16 bases from J; junction bases left unmatched: 11. The V gene's germline CDR1 is MNHEY and CDR2 SVGAGI. CDR3: CASSYPKTSGTSFF. For the CDR3, the DNA is TGTGCCAGCAGTTACCCTAAAACTAGCGGGACCTCTTTCTTC.

This clone was seen only a few times. The chain joins TRBV27 to TRBJ1-6; D is possibly TRBD1 (6 bases). Per the germline V gene, CDR1 is MNHEY and CDR2 is SMNVEV (reference sequence). Between the trimmed V and J ends, which lost 2 bases and 7 bases, there was a span of 12 bases. CDR3 length: 15 amino acids. The CDR3 here is CASSLDRDKNSPLHF. The CDR3 DNA reads as TGTGCCAGCAGTTTAGATCGGGACAAGAATTCACCCCTCCACTTT.